This paragraph covers one TCR beta chain sequence. This entry is derived from a study of blood T cell repertoires in COVID-19. The overall study: Some COVID-19 samples were acute and others convalescent; all came from the United States, Italy and Spain. T cells, B-cell-depleted T cells, or PBMCs supplied cDNA or gDNA.

As originally analysed: How many nucleated cells were present was estimated from reference gene primer amplification. Assay used: immunoSEQ multiplex PCR; TCRdb lists only in-frame clones, some missing. The DNA was the basis for D and trimming; V, J and clone size are from that table. The data hold around 30,000 clones, with roughly nine tenths observed a single time. The sequence was obtained from a woman aged 40 to 50 with active or convalescent COVID-19. The sequenced sample was peripheral blood.

The CDR3 spells CASSVGAGDSYEQYF. The CDR3 nucleotides are TGTGCCAGCAGCGTAGGGGCAGGGGATAGCTACGAGCAGTACTTC. This chain uses TRBV9 with TRBJ2-7; a possible D gene is TRBD1 (6 bases). The CDR3 is 15 amino acids. Germline CDR1 SGDLS, CDR2 YYNGEE. Deletions cut 0 bases from V and 3 bases from J, with 13 bases between.